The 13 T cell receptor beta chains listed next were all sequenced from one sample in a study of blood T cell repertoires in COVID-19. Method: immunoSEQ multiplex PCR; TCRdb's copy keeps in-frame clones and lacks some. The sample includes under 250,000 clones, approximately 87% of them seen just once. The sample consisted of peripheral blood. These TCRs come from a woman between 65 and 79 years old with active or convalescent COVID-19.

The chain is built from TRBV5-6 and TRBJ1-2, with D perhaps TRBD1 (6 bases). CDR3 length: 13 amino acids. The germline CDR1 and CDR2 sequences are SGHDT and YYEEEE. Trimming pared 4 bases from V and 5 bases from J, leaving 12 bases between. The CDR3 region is CASSTDSSYGYTF. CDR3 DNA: TGTGCCAGCAGCACGGACAGTTCGTATGGCTACACCTTC.

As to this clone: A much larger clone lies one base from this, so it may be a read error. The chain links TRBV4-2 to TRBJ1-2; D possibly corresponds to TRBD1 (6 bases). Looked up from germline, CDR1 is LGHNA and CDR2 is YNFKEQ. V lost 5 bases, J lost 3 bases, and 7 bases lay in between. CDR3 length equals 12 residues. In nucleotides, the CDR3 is TGTGCCAGCAGCAACAGGGACTATGGCTACACCTTC. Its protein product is CASSNRDYGYTF.

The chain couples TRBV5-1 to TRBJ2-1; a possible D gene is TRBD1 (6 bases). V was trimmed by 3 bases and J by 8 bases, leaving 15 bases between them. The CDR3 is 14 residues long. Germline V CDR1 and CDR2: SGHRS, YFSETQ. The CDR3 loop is CASSWVQGRDEQFF. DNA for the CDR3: TGCGCCAGCAGCTGGGTACAGGGTAGGGATGAGCAGTTCTTC.

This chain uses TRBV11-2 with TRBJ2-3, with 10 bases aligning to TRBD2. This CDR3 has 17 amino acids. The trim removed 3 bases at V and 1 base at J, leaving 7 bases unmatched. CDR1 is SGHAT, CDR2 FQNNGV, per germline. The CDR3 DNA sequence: TGTGCCAGCAGCTTTCTAGCGGGAGAGATACGCACAGATACGCAGTATTTT. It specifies CASSFLAGEIRTDTQYF. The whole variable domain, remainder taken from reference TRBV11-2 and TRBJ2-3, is EAGVAQSPRYKIIEKRQSVAFWCNPISGHATLYWYQQILGQGPKLLIQFQNNGVVDDSQLPKDRFSAERLKGVDSTLKIQPAKLEDSAVYLCASSFLAGEIRTDTQYFGPGTRLTVL.

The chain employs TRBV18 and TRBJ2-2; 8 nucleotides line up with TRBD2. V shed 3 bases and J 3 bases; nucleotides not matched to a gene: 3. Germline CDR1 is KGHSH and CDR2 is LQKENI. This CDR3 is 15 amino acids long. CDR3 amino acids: CASSPSSGYTGELFF. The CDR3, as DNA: TGTGCCAGCTCACCCTCTAGCGGGTACACCGGGGAGCTGTTTTTT.

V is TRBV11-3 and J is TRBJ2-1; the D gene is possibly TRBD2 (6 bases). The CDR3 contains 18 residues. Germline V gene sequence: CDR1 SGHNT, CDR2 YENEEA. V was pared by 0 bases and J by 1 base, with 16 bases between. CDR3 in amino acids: CASSLEGRGSFSYNEQFF. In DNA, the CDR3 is TGTGCCAGCAGCTTAGAGGGTCGGGGGTCCTTTTCCTACAATGAGCAGTTCTTC.

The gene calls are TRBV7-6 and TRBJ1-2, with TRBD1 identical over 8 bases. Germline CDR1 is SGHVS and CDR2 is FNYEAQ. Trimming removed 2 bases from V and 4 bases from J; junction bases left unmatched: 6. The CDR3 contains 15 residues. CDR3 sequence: CASSLKETGVYGYTF. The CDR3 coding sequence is TGTGCCAGCAGCTTAAAGGAGACAGGGGTCTATGGCTACACCTTC.

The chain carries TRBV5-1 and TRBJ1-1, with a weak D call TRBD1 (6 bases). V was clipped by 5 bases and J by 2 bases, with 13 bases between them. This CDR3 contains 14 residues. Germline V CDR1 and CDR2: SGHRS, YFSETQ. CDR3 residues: CASRPRQANTEAFF. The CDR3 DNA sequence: TGCGCCAGCAGGCCAAGACAGGCAAACACTGAAGCTTTCTTT.

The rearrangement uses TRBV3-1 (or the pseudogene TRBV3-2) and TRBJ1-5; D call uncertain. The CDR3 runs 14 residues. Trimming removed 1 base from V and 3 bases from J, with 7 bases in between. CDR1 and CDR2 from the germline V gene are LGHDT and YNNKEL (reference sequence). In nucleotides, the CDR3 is TGTGCCAGCAGCCAAGGTCGTATCAATCAGCCCCAGCATTTT. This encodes CASSQGRINQPQHF.

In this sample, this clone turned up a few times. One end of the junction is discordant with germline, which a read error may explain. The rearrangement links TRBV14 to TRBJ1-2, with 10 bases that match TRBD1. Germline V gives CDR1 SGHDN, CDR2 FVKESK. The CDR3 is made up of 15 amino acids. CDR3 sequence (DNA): TGTGCCAGCAGCCAATCGAACCGGGACAGGGGAACATGCCACTTC. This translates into CASSQSNRDRGTCHF. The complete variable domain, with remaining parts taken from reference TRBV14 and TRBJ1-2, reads EAGVTQFPSHSVIEKGQTVTLRCDPISGHDNLYWYRRVMGKEIKFLLHFVKESKQDESGMPNNRFLAERTGGTYSTLKVQPAELEDSGVYFCASSQSNRDRGTCHFGSGTRLTVV.

Here the CDR3 reads CASSDVRNTEAFF. The CDR3 nucleotides are TGCGCCAGCAGTGATGTTCGGAACACTGAAGCTTTCTTT. V and J are TRBV10-1 and TRBJ1-1, with unresolved D. CDR3 length: 13 residues. V was clipped by 3 bases and J by 1 base, with 6 bases between them. Germline V lookup: CDR1 WNHNN, CDR2 SYGVQD (reference sequence).

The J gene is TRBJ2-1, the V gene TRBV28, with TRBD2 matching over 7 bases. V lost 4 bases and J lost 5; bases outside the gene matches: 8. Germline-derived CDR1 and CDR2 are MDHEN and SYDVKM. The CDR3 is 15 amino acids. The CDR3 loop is CASSSPSGINNEQFF. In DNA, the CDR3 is TGTGCCAGCAGTTCCCCCAGCGGGATTAACAATGAGCAGTTCTTC.

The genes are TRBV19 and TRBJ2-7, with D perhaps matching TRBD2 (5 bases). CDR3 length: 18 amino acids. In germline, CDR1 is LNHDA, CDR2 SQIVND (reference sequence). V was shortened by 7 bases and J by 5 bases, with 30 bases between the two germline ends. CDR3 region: CASTRGPSVRLDLNEQYF. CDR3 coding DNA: TGTGCCAGTACCCGAGGGCCCTCAGTTAGATTGGACCTAAACGAGCAGTACTTC.